The 25 T cell receptor beta chains presented below share a single source sample, sequenced in a study of OX40 agonist ivuxolimab in advanced cancers. Sequenced by immunoSEQ multiplex PCR; TCRdb stores in-frame clones only, minus some. The sample consists of about 82,000 clones, 80% to 95% of them appearing once. This material consisted of CD4+ or CD8+ T cells sorted from blood, taken in a trial of the OX40 agonist ivuxolimab. The receptors come from an adult with an advanced solid tumor such as melanoma, head and neck, liver or kidney cancer.

The chain has TRBV27 and TRBJ2-2, with 9 bases lining up with TRBD1. Germline CDR1 reads MNHEY; CDR2 reads SMNVEV (reference sequence). This CDR3 region has 15 residues. The J segment lost 7 bases and the V segment lost 9 bases, leaving 12 bases of the junction unmatched. The CDR3 is CASRTGQGVIGELFF. CDR3 bases: TGTGCCAGTAGAACGGGACAGGGTGTTATCGGGGAGCTGTTTTTT.

J is TRBJ1-2 and V is TRBV30, with D possibly matching TRBD1 (6 bases). Per germline, CDR1 GTSNPN and CDR2 SVGIG (reference sequence). The V end was cut by 2 bases, the J end by 8 bases, with 18 bases between. This CDR3 spans 14 amino acids. The CDR3 bases are TGTGCCTGGAGTCCCACAGCCCGGGGGGGCGGCTACACCTTC. Its translation: CAWSPTARGGGYTF.

The chain joins TRBV19 to TRBJ1-2; 8 bases fit TRBD1. The CDR3 loop spans 15 amino acids. The germline V gene encodes CDR1 LNHDA and CDR2 SQIVND (reference sequence). With V trimmed by 10 bases and J by 4 bases, 14 bases remained unmatched. The CDR3 sequence is CATVAGQADFYGYTF. DNA of the CDR3: TGTGCCACCGTGGCGGGACAGGCAGACTTCTATGGCTACACCTTC.

The chain joins TRBV6-5 to TRBJ2-1; D may be TRBD2 (6 bases). Germline CDR1 is MNHEY and CDR2 is SVGAGI. V lost 6 bases and J lost 0, with 9 bases in between. This CDR3 region has 14 residues. CDR3: CASRTGASYNEQFF. CDR3 nucleotides: TGTGCCAGCAGAACGGGAGCCTCCTACAATGAGCAGTTCTTC.

The rearrangement links TRBV7-9 to TRBJ2-5; TRBD2 agrees at 7 bases. V gave up 0 bases and J gave up 5 bases; unmatched junction bases: 3. Per the germline V gene, CDR1 is SEHNR and CDR2 is FQNEAQ (reference sequence). The CDR3 spans 14 residues. CDR3 residues: CASSLAGRVETQYF. The CDR3 coding sequence is TGTGCCAGCAGCTTAGCGGGGAGGGTTGAGACCCAGTACTTC.

This rearrangement joins TRBV30 to TRBJ2-1; the D is unclear. In germline, CDR1 is GTSNPN, CDR2 SVGIG (reference sequence). The CDR3 is 10 residues long. V lost 3 bases, J lost 9 bases, and 6 bases lay in between. This CDR3 is CAWRTVEQFF. The CDR3 DNA reads as TGTGCCTGGAGAACGGTTGAGCAGTTCTTC.

The chain has TRBV27 and TRBJ2-1; D unresolved. The CDR3 length is 14 residues. Germline V CDR1 and CDR2: MNHEY, SMNVEV (reference sequence). V was cut by 7 bases and J by 0 bases, with 10 bases left in between. The CDR3 region has the DNA TGTGCCAGCAAAGGCCGTAGCTCCTACAATGAGCAGTTCTTC. It codes for CASKGRSSYNEQFF.

The chain combines TRBV29-1 with TRBJ2-7; the D is unclear. CDR3 length: 11 amino acids. CDR1 is SQVTM and CDR2 is ANQGSEA in the germline V gene. Trimming shortened V by 4 bases and J by 1 base, and 5 bases separated the two germline ends. CDR3 nucleotides: TGCAGCGTTGTCGGGTCCTACGAGCAGTACTTC. Amino acid sequence: CSVVGSYEQYF.

The rearrangement uses TRBV27 and TRBJ2-1, with TRBD2 identical over 8 bases. V was pared by 10 bases and J by 0 bases, with 2 bases of the junction left unmatched. From germline, CDR1 is MNHEY and CDR2 SMNVEV (reference sequence). This CDR3 is 13 amino acids long. The CDR3: CATGTSSYNEQFF. In DNA form, the CDR3 reads TGTGCCACCGGGACTAGCTCCTACAATGAGCAGTTCTTC.

J is TRBJ2-7 and V is TRBV6-6, with D tentatively TRBD1 (6 bases). The ends were cut back, 6 bases at V and 0 bases at J, with 12 bases in the middle. Looked up from germline, CDR1 is MNHNY and CDR2 is SVGAGI (reference sequence). CDR3 length: 14 amino acids. CDR3 region: CASRPGQNSYEQYF. CDR3 in DNA: TGTGCCAGCAGACCCGGACAGAACTCCTACGAGCAGTACTTC.

The chain links TRBV5-1 to TRBJ2-3, with 13 bases matching TRBD2. Germline assignment: CDR1 SGHRS and CDR2 YFSETQ. The CDR3 has 15 residues. With 4 bases clipped from V and 3 bases from J, the junction kept 2 bases outside the gene matches. This CDR3 reads CASSPGLAGTDTQYF. In DNA form, the CDR3 reads TGCGCCAGCAGCCCGGGACTAGCGGGGACAGATACGCAGTATTTT.

This clone was observed a few times. The chain combines TRBV30 with TRBJ2-1; D remains ambiguous. V was trimmed by 1 base and J by 0 bases, leaving 4 bases between them. Germline CDR1 reads GTSNPN; CDR2 reads SVGIG (reference sequence). The CDR3 extends over 13 amino acids. CDR3 in amino acids: CAWSGSSYNEQFF. The CDR3 coding sequence is TGTGCCTGGAGTGGGAGCTCCTACAATGAGCAGTTCTTC.

The V call is TRBV4-1, the J call TRBJ2-7; a weak D match, TRBD2 (6 bases). The CDR3 is 14 residues long. The germline CDR1 and CDR2 sequences are MGHRA and YSYEKL. V lost 0 bases, J lost 1 base, and 7 bases lay in between. In nucleotides, the CDR3 is TGCGCCAGCAGCCAAGAGGGGGGTTCCTACGAGCAGTACTTC. It encodes CASSQEGGSYEQYF.

The chain has TRBV5-1 and TRBJ2-7; 8 bases fit TRBD2. Germline V CDR1 and CDR2: SGHRS, YFSETQ. The junction had 11 bases not matched to a gene; V was cut back by 0 bases and J by 0 bases. This CDR3 contains 18 residues. In DNA, the CDR3 is TGCGCCAGCAGCTTGGTGGGGGTGGGTAGCGGGAACTCCTACGAGCAGTACTTC. Translated, it gives CASSLVGVGSGNSYEQYF.

This rearrangement joins TRBV6-5 to TRBJ1-5, with TRBD1 as a possible D gene (5 bases). Per germline, CDR1 MNHEY and CDR2 SVGAGI. Trimming pared 6 bases from V and 7 bases from J, leaving 19 bases between. This CDR3 comprises 15 residues. This chain's CDR3 is CASRYSYLGGQPQHF. The CDR3 bases are TGTGCCAGCAGATACAGCTACCTCGGGGGGCAGCCCCAGCATTTT.

CDR3 loop: CASSPGLRPLSYEQYF. The CDR3 DNA sequence: TGCGCCAGCAGCCCGGGATTAAGACCGCTGTCCTACGAGCAGTACTTC. This sequence joins TRBV5-1 and TRBJ2-7; D is possibly TRBD2 (5 bases). The CDR3 loop spans 16 amino acids. The germline V and J ends were trimmed by 4 bases and 1 base, with 18 bases remaining between them. Germline CDR1 SGHRS, CDR2 YFSETQ.

This chain uses TRBV6-5 with TRBJ1-6; D unclear. V was trimmed by 5 bases and J by 8 bases, leaving 13 bases between them. CDR1 and CDR2 (germline): MNHEY, SVGAGI. CDR3 length: 14 residues. CDR3 loop: CASSVYSVDSPLHF. The DNA of the CDR3 is TGTGCCAGCAGTGTATATAGTGTTGATTCACCCCTCCACTTT.

This clone was observed a few times. The chain has TRBV30 and TRBJ1-1; D gene unclear. From germline, CDR1 is GTSNPN and CDR2 SVGIG (reference sequence). Trimming stripped 3 bases from V and 6 bases from J, with 14 bases between. The CDR3 is 13 residues long. The CDR3 region has the DNA TGTGCCTGGAGAAGACATGCGGTCTCTGAAGCTTTCTTT. Amino acid sequence: CAWRRHAVSEAFF. The full variable domain, rest sourced from reference TRBV30 and TRBJ1-1, is SQTIHQWPATLVQPVGSPLSLECTVEGTSNPNLYWYRQAAGRGLQLLFYSVGIGQISSEVPQNLSASRPQDRQFILSSKKLLLSDSGFYLCAWRRHAVSEAFFGQGTRLTVV.

The J gene is TRBJ2-7, the V gene TRBV18, with a possible D match to TRBD2 (5 bases). The length of the CDR3 is 14 residues. Per germline, CDR1 KGHSH and CDR2 LQKENI. V lost 2 bases and J lost 7, with 15 bases in between. CDR3: CASSPATEAWEQYF. As DNA, the CDR3 is TGTGCCAGCTCACCAGCGACGGAGGCTTGGGAGCAGTACTTC.

The CDR3 is CAWEAPSSYNSPLHF. CDR3 nucleotides: TGTGCCTGGGAGGCCCCGAGCTCCTATAATTCACCCCTCCACTTT. The J gene is TRBJ1-6, the V gene TRBV30; no firm D call. Trimming pared 5 bases from V and 0 bases from J, leaving 11 bases between. The germline gives CDR1 GTSNPN, CDR2 SVGIG (reference sequence). This CDR3 is built from 15 residues. The complete variable domain, with remaining parts taken from reference TRBV30 and TRBJ1-6, reads SQTIHQWPATLVQPVGSPLSLECTVEGTSNPNLYWYRQAAGRGLQLLFYSVGIGQISSEVPQNLSASRPQDRQFILSSKKLLLSDSGFYLCAWEAPSSYNSPLHFGNGTRLTVT.

The chain couples TRBV4-2 to TRBJ2-5; D could derive from TRBD1 or TRBD2 (5 bases each). Germline loops: CDR1 LGHNA, CDR2 YNFKEQ. Between the trimmed V and J ends, which lost 0 bases and 11 bases, there was a span of 16 bases. The CDR3 extends over 14 amino acids. The CDR3 coding sequence is TGTGCCAGCAGCCAAGATATGGATCGGGGCCGGCAGTACTTC. It specifies CASSQDMDRGRQYF.

The table lists this clone with a count of one. V and J are TRBV5-4 and TRBJ2-7, with D tentatively TRBD1 or TRBD2 (6 bases each). V was cut by 4 bases and J by 1 base, with 12 bases left in between. CDR3 length: 14 amino acids. Germline CDR1 SGHNT, CDR2 YYREEE (reference sequence). The CDR3 here is CASSKQGGSYEQYF. The CDR3 DNA reads as TGTGCCAGCAGCAAACAGGGAGGTTCCTACGAGCAGTACTTC.

J is TRBJ2-5 and V is TRBV7-2; 9 nucleotides agree with TRBD2. The CDR3 is 17 amino acids. The V and J ends lost 1 base and 4 bases, in that order; junction bases with no gene match: 10. The V gene's germline CDR1 is SGHTA and CDR2 FQGNSA. This CDR3 reads CASSLEVGGGARETQYF. CDR3 sequence (DNA): TGTGCCAGCAGCTTAGAGGTGGGCGGGGGGGCCCGAGAGACCCAGTACTTC.

This clone was found once. This sequence joins TRBV10-1 and TRBJ2-2, with D possibly called TRBD1 or TRBD2 (5 bases each). Germline CDR1 reads WNHNN; CDR2 reads SYGVQD (reference sequence). This CDR3 is 14 amino acids long. Trimming left V 8 bases short and J 5 bases short, with 15 bases between. CDR3 nucleotide sequence: TGCGCCAGCGCTCGGGACCCGGGGACCGGGGAGCTGTTTTTT. The encoded protein is CASARDPGTGELFF.

The chain links TRBV10-1 to TRBJ2-1, with 13 bases identical to TRBD2. V shed 3 bases, J shed 6 bases, and the junction held 5 bases outside the gene matches. The germline gives CDR1 WNHNN, CDR2 SYGVQD (reference sequence). This CDR3 has 16 amino acids. The CDR3 nucleotides are TGCGCCAGCAGTGAAGTAGGACTAGCGGGAGTCAATGAGCAGTTCTTC. Residues: CASSEVGLAGVNEQFF.